This is a list of T cell receptor beta chains from one sample in a study of identifying expanded T cells in peripheral blood. TCRdb's table, derived via immunoSEQ multiplex PCR, lists solely in-frame clones and lacks some. Of about 130,000 clones in the sample, about 88% were seen once. The material sequenced was blood. The receptors were sampled from a person aged 18 to 70 in good health. CDR3s include the opening cysteine and the closing phenylalanine or tryptophan. A D gene is named only where the DNA matches it firmly. Some rows have no size entry. The others give once, few or many, or a class for an expanded clone.

d_call	clone_size	j_call	v_call	cdr3_aa	cdr3_nt
NA	once	TRBJ2-2	TRBV6-5	CASSLRTTVSGELFF	TGTGCCAGCAGTCTAAGGACTACCGTCTCCGGGGAGCTGTTTTTT
NA	few	TRBJ1-2	TRBV6-6	CASKSAGENGYTF	TGTGCCAGCAAGTCCGCAGGGGAGAATGGCTACACCTTC
NA	NA	TRBJ1-1	TRBV18	CASSKDAGVGAFF	TGTGCCAGCTCCAAGGATGCAGGGGTTGGCGCTTTCTTT
TRBD2	once	TRBJ2-3	TRBV10-1	CASSESVAGGSTDTQYF	TGCGCCAGCAGTGAGTCCGTAGCGGGAGGGTCCACAGATACGCAGTATTTT
NA	NA	TRBJ2-2	TRBV9	CASSVARTVNTGELFF	TGTGCCAGCAGCGTAGCTAGGACAGTGAACACCGGGGAGCTGTTTTTT
NA	NA	TRBJ1-5	TRBV28	CASNPGGPNQPQHF	TGTGCCAGCAACCCTGGGGGGCCCAATCAGCCCCAGCATTTT
NA	NA	TRBJ1-6	TRBV6-1	CASSEVGDNSPLHF	TGTGCCAGCAGTGAAGTGGGCGATAATTCACCCCTCCACTTT
TRBD1	NA	TRBJ1-1	TRBV11-2	CASSRPQGAAFF	TGTGCCAGCAGCCGTCCCCAGGGGGCAGCTTTCTTT
NA	few	TRBJ2-7	TRBV4-3	CASSQGGYEQYF	TGCGCCAGCAGCCAAGGTGGCTACGAGCAGTACTTC
NA	NA	TRBJ1-4	TRBV18	CASSPMSLVKEKLFF	TGTGCCAGCTCCCCCATGAGTTTGGTGAAGGAAAAACTGTTTTTT
NA	NA	TRBJ2-7	TRBV6-6	CASSYGQGLYEQYF	TGTGCCAGCAGTTACGGGCAGGGGCTATACGAGCAGTACTTC
NA	NA	TRBJ2-1	TRBV6-1	CASSVGIGNEQFF	TGTGCCAGCAGTGTAGGGATTGGAAATGAGCAGTTCTTC
NA	NA	TRBJ2-7	TRBV10-1	CASSDCRGLGSYEQYF	TGCGCCAGCAGTGATTGTAGAGGGCTAGGAAGCTACGAGCAGTACTTC
NA	NA	TRBJ2-7	TRBV7-6	CASSFPGNYEQYF	TGTGCCAGCAGCTTCCCAGGGAACTACGAGCAGTACTTC
TRBD1	NA	TRBJ1-2	TRBV19	CANPPEQGARSYTF	TGTGCCAACCCGCCCGAACAGGGGGCTAGAAGCTACACCTTC
NA	NA	TRBJ2-7	TRBV11-2	CASSPSGGTYEQYF	TGTGCCAGCAGCCCCTCAGGGGGGACCTACGAGCAGTACTTC
NA	NA	TRBJ1-2	TRBV5-1	CASSLVRDTRFGAYGYTF	TGCGCCAGCAGCTTGGTAAGGGACACGCGGTTCGGGGCCTATGGCTACACCTTC
NA	NA	TRBJ1-1	TRBV6-1	CASSPPNTEAFF	TGTGCCAGCTCTCCTCCAAACACTGAAGCTTTCTTT
NA	NA	TRBJ1-1	TRBV5-5	CASSLRTGNTEAFF	TGTGCCAGCAGCTTGAGAACGGGGAACACTGAAGCTTTCTTT
NA	NA	TRBJ1-1	TRBV6-4	CASRVGGMNTEAFF	TGTGCCAGCAGGGTCGGGGGAATGAACACTGAAGCTTTCTTT
NA	NA	TRBJ2-2	TRBV19	CASSTPTGELFF	TGTGCCAGTAGTACACCGACCGGGGAGCTGTTTTTT
NA	NA	TRBJ1-2	TRBV28	CASSLPSLGYTF	TGTGCCAGCAGTCTACCATCGTTAGGCTACACCTTC
NA	NA	TRBJ2-5	TRBV2	CASVRIRSKETQYF	TGTGCCAGCGTACGTATACGAAGTAAAGAGACCCAGTACTTC
TRBD1	once	TRBJ1-1	TRBV11-1	CASRSGGETEAFF	TGTGCCAGCAGATCAGGGGGCGAGACTGAAGCTTTCTTT
TRBD1	NA	TRBJ1-4	TRBV15	CATSSPGQGAEKLFF	TGTGCCACCAGCTCACCGGGACAGGGGGCTGAAAAACTGTTTTTT
NA	NA	TRBJ1-5	TRBV6-4	CASSVSEASAGYRNQPQHF	TGTGCCAGCAGTGTCTCCGAAGCGAGCGCCGGGTATAGGAATCAGCCCCAGCATTTT
TRBD1	NA	TRBJ2-3	TRBV5-5	CASSPGTGGDTQYF	TGTGCCAGCAGCCCCGGGACAGGGGGAGATACGCAGTATTTT
TRBD1	NA	TRBJ2-7	TRBV2	CARSTGAHPYEQYF	TGTGCCAGATCGACAGGGGCTCACCCCTACGAGCAGTACTTC
NA	NA	TRBJ1-2	TRBV19	CASKKREGLGYGYTF	TGTGCCAGTAAAAAACGTGAGGGGCTGGGCTATGGCTACACCTTC
NA	NA	TRBJ2-3	TRBV5-1	CASSVGPTSTDTQYF	TGCGCCAGCAGCGTGGGACCCACTAGCACAGATACGCAGTATTTT
TRBD1	once	TRBJ1-3	TRBV7-2	CASSLQQGLSGNTIYF	TGTGCCAGCAGCTTACAACAGGGGCTCTCTGGAAACACCATATATTTT
NA	NA	TRBJ2-6	TRBV6-1	CASIFSGANVLTF	TGTGCCAGCATCTTCTCTGGGGCCAACGTCCTGACTTTC
TRBD1	NA	TRBJ1-4	TRBV5-4	CASSDDRANEKLFF	TGTGCCAGCAGCGATGACAGGGCCAATGAAAAACTGTTTTTT
NA	few	TRBJ1-3	TRBV4-2	CASSQTPAGNTIYF	TGTGCCAGCAGCCAAACCCCAGCTGGAAACACCATATATTTT
NA	NA	TRBJ2-2	TRBV28	CASTAAGTGELFF	TGTGCCAGCACCGCCGCGGGCACCGGGGAGCTGTTTTTT
NA	NA	TRBJ2-7	TRBV28	CASSYPGSYEQYF	TGTGCCAGCAGTTATCCAGGAAGCTACGAGCAGTACTTC
TRBD1	NA	TRBJ2-7	TRBV6-4	CASRDLGGQVYYEQYF	TGTGCCAGCAGGGACCTCGGGGGACAGGTCTACTACGAGCAGTACTTC
NA	NA	TRBJ1-5	TRBV5-4	CASSRGAGDQPQHF	TGTGCCAGCAGCCGGGGGGCAGGAGATCAGCCCCAGCATTTT
TRBD2	NA	TRBJ2-5	TRBV11-1	CASSDKTSGGVETQYF	TGTGCCAGCAGCGACAAGACTAGCGGGGGCGTGGAGACCCAGTACTTC
NA	NA	TRBJ1-5	TRBV6-6	CASSYSAGPQHF	TGTGCCAGCAGTTATTCGGCCGGGCCCCAGCATTTT
NA	NA	TRBJ2-2	TRBV11-3	CASSLVGVTGELFF	TGTGCCAGCAGCTTAGTAGGGGTCACCGGGGAGCTGTTTTTT
TRBD2	NA	TRBJ2-7	TRBV14	CASSTISGGRYEQYF	TGTGCCAGCAGCACAATCTCGGGAGGCCGGTACGAGCAGTACTTC
TRBD2	NA	TRBJ2-7	TRBV10-3	CAISPSGSGTYEQYF	TGTGCCATCAGTCCTAGCGGGAGCGGGACCTACGAGCAGTACTTC
TRBD2	NA	TRBJ2-3	TRBV19	CASSSWLAGGYTDTQYF	TGTGCCAGTAGTAGCTGGCTAGCGGGGGGTTACACAGATACGCAGTATTTT
NA	once	TRBJ2-2	TRBV10-1	CASSEGSGVGELFF	TGCGCCAGCAGTGAGGGTTCAGGAGTGGGGGAGCTGTTTTTT
NA	NA	TRBJ1-1	TRBV18	CASSPTAWNTEAFF	TGTGCCAGCTCACCCACGGCCTGGAACACTGAAGCTTTCTTT
NA	NA	TRBJ1-2	TRBV9	CASSVGEGGGYTF	TGTGCCAGCAGCGTAGGTGAGGGTGGTGGCTACACCTTC
TRBD1	NA	TRBJ2-3	TRBV23-1	CALAPKTQKDRRGDTQYF	TGCGCCCTCGCCCCAAAGACCCAGAAGGACAGGCGAGGAGATACGCAGTATTTT
TRBD1	NA	TRBJ1-5	TRBV7-9	CASSAQGDGNQPQHF	TGTGCCAGCAGCGCACAGGGGGACGGCAATCAGCCCCAGCATTTT
NA	once	TRBJ1-2	TRBV20-1	CSALDSYGYTF	TGCAGTGCCTTAGACAGTTATGGCTACACCTTC
NA	few	TRBJ2-5	TRBV5-1	CASSPSKTETQYF	TGCGCCAGCAGCCCCAGTAAGACGGAGACCCAGTACTTC
NA	NA	TRBJ2-2	TRBV6-6	CASSDRQSNGELFF	TGTGCCAGCAGTGATCGACAGAGTAACGGGGAGCTGTTTTTT
NA	NA	TRBJ1-1	TRBV29-1	CSGRDMGQGYTEAFF	TGCAGCGGGAGGGATATGGGCCAGGGGTACACTGAAGCTTTCTTT
NA	NA	TRBJ1-6	TRBV30	CAGEWAVARSPLHF	TGTGCCGGGGAATGGGCGGTAGCTCGTTCACCCCTCCACTTT
TRBD2	NA	TRBJ2-5	TRBV4-2	CASSQEGGGGAKTQYF	TGTGCCAGCAGCCAAGAAGGGGGCGGGGGGGCGAAGACCCAGTACTTC
NA	NA	TRBJ1-2	TRBV6-5	CASSRSLQENYGYTF	TGTGCCAGCAGTAGAAGCCTCCAGGAAAACTATGGCTACACCTTC
TRBD1	NA	TRBJ1-4	TRBV30	CAWCRTGNNEKLFF	TGTGCCTGGTGCAGGACAGGGAATAATGAAAAACTGTTTTTT
TRBD2	NA	TRBJ2-2	TRBV5-1	CASGLAGPNTGELFF	TGCGCCAGCGGGCTAGCGGGACCAAACACCGGGGAGCTGTTTTTT
NA	NA	TRBJ1-2	TRBV30	CAWSTNYGYTF	TGTGCCTGGAGTACCAACTATGGCTACACCTTC